One and the same sample provided the 29 T cell receptor beta chains below, sequenced in a study of blood T cell repertoires in COVID-19. The data were produced by immunoSEQ multiplex PCR, yet TCRdb's version contains in-frame clones alone and is incomplete. The sample consists of 200,000 to 250,000 clones, around 80% of them appearing once. Sequencing input: PBMCs or T cells enriched from blood (not recorded which). The receptors here all came from a man aged 35-49 years who had recovered from COVID-19.

This chain uses TRBV30 with TRBJ1-6; the match to TRBD1 covers 7 bases. The CDR3 is made up of 14 amino acids. From germline, CDR1 is GTSNPN and CDR2 SVGIG (reference sequence). After removal of 7 bases from V and 0 bases from J, the junction contained 3 bases not matched to a gene. CDR3 sequence reads: CASHRGSYNSPLHF. The CDR3 DNA reads as TGTGCCTCTCACAGGGGCTCCTATAATTCACCCCTCCACTTT.

V gene TRBV28 combines with J gene TRBJ2-7; 10 nucleotides align to TRBD1. Unmatched junction bases numbered 9, after V lost 6 bases and J lost 7 bases. Germline V lookup: CDR1 MDHEN, CDR2 SYDVKM. The CDR3 covers 14 residues. For the CDR3, the DNA is TGTGCCAGCAGAACGGGACAGGGGCTGGGGGAGCAGTACTTC. It is translated as CASRTGQGLGEQYF.

The CDR3 is CASSIVPINEQFF. The CDR3 DNA sequence: TGTGCCAGTAGTATAGTGCCTATCAATGAGCAGTTCTTC. The chain uses TRBV19 and TRBJ2-1; no reliable D call. Trimming stripped 1 base from V and 6 bases from J, with 7 bases between. The CDR3 covers 13 residues. The germline V gene has CDR1 LNHDA and CDR2 SQIVND (reference sequence).

The J gene is TRBJ2-3, the V gene TRBV18; 12 nucleotides agree with TRBD1. After removal of 3 bases from V and 2 bases from J, the junction contained 6 bases not matched to a gene. The length of the CDR3 is 17 residues. CDR1 and CDR2 from the germline V gene are KGHSH and LQKENI. CDR3 bases: TGTGCCAGCTCACCCGGGGACAGGGGGCCCCCCACAGATACGCAGTATTTT. Translated: CASSPGDRGPPTDTQYF.

This chain uses TRBV4-2 with TRBJ1-3; D ambiguous. With 1 base removed from V and 3 bases from J, the gap between germline ends came to 13 bases. CDR1 is LGHNA, CDR2 YNFKEQ, per germline. This CDR3 is 16 amino acids long. This CDR3 is CASSQAAPSGGNTIYF. The CDR3 region has the DNA TGTGCCAGCAGCCAAGCGGCCCCGTCGGGTGGAAACACCATATATTTT.

The sample holds one count of this clone. The V gene is TRBV14, the J gene TRBJ2-7; D not resolved. The CDR3 length is 16 residues. Germline CDR1 SGHDN, CDR2 FVKESK. Trimming cost V 4 bases and J 3 bases, with 19 bases left between them. Here the CDR3 DNA reads TGTGCCAGCAGCCGCTCTTTCCGCGGCCCCAACTACGAGCAGTACTTC. Its protein product is CASSRSFRGPNYEQYF. Variable domain in full (rest from reference TRBV14 and TRBJ2-7): EAGVTQFPSHSVIEKGQTVTLRCDPISGHDNLYWYRRVMGKEIKFLLHFVKESKQDESGMPNNRFLAERTGGTYSTLKVQPAELEDSGVYFCASSRSFRGPNYEQYFGPGTRLTVT.

The CDR3 is CASSVGGWPDTQYF. DNA for the CDR3: TGTGCCAGCAGCGTGGGGGGGTGGCCGGATACGCAGTATTTT. The J gene is TRBJ2-3, the V gene TRBV27, with 7 bases lining up with TRBD2. The V gene end was trimmed by 6 bases and the J gene end by 6 bases; junction bases not matched to a gene: 9. The germline V gene has CDR1 MNHEY and CDR2 SMNVEV (reference sequence). CDR3 size: 14 residues.

This clone was detected only once. The rearrangement uses TRBV18 and TRBJ1-4; D not certain. The CDR3 loop spans 14 amino acids. V was cut by 5 bases and J by 3 bases, with 10 bases left in between. CDR1 is KGHSH, CDR2 LQKENI, per germline. The CDR3 DNA reads TGTGCCAGCTCAGGGCGAGGGCCTAATGAAAAACTGTTTTTT. Protein: CASSGRGPNEKLFF.

The V gene is TRBV7-9, the J gene TRBJ1-5; D may be TRBD1 (6 bases). Trimming removed 5 bases from V and 2 bases from J, with 16 bases in between. Germline-derived CDR1 and CDR2 are SEHNR and FQNEAQ (reference sequence). The CDR3 spans 16 residues. CDR3 loop: CASSPSGGGGNQPQHF. As DNA, the CDR3 is TGTGCCAGCAGCCCCTCGGGGGGCGGGGGCAATCAGCCCCAGCATTTT.

J is TRBJ2-5 and V is TRBV11-2; D gene unclear. This CDR3 spans 16 amino acids. Trimming took off 3 bases at V and 2 bases at J, with 16 bases between the two ends. Germline lookup yields CDR1 SGHAT and CDR2 FQNNGV. CDR3 nucleotide sequence: TGTGCCAGCAGCTTGGCTTCACACCTCCGTCAAGAGACCCAGTACTTC. It translates to CASSLASHLRQETQYF.

The chain employs TRBV6-1 and TRBJ2-3; D is perhaps TRBD2 (6 bases). V was shortened by 6 bases and J by 4 bases, with 17 bases between the two germline ends. The germline gives CDR1 MNHNS, CDR2 SASEGT. CDR3 length: 15 residues. CDR3 sequence: CASSLGGGKADTQYF. CDR3 coding DNA: TGTGCCAGCAGCTTAGGAGGAGGGAAGGCAGATACGCAGTATTTT.

J is TRBJ2-5 and V is TRBV5-4, with TRBD2 matching 9 bases. The germline CDR1 and CDR2 sequences are SGHNT and YYREEE (reference sequence). The CDR3 runs 17 residues. V gave up 3 bases and J gave up 7 bases; unmatched junction bases: 16. CDR3 bases: TGTGCCAGCAGCTATTCCTCCGGGGCTAGCGGGATCGGGACCCAGTACTTC. It yields the protein CASSYSSGASGIGTQYF.

The chain combines TRBV28 with TRBJ2-3, with D maybe TRBD1 (5 bases). This CDR3 is 12 amino acids long. Germline loops: CDR1 MDHEN, CDR2 SYDVKM. Trimming cost V 2 bases and J 10 bases, with 10 bases left between them. CDR3 sequence (DNA): TGTGCCAGCAGTTTAATCAGGGAACCGCAGTATTTT. Translation gives CASSLIREPQYF.

This chain joins TRBV11-3 and TRBJ2-2, with D perhaps matching TRBD2 (7 bases). Trimming took off 5 bases at V and 5 bases at J, with 18 bases between the two ends. Per germline, CDR1 SGHNT and CDR2 YENEEA. The CDR3 is 16 amino acids. The CDR3 sequence is CASSTGSGATTGELFF. The CDR3 nucleotides are TGTGCCAGCAGCACAGGGAGCGGGGCTACTACCGGGGAGCTGTTTTTT.

This rearrangement joins TRBV3-1 (or the pseudogene TRBV3-2) to TRBJ1-2; perhaps TRBD1 as D (6 bases). Germline V lookup: CDR1 LGHDT, CDR2 YNNKEL (reference sequence). V was trimmed by 0 bases and J by 4 bases, leaving 12 bases between them. The CDR3 length is 15 residues. The CDR3 is CASSQDWGGGYGYTF. CDR3 nucleotide sequence: TGTGCCAGCAGCCAAGATTGGGGGGGCGGCTATGGCTACACCTTC.

This clone came up once. The CDR3 coding sequence is TGTGCCAGTAGTATAGCGGACACCGGGGAGCTGTTTTTT. As protein: CASSIADTGELFF. The chain joins TRBV19 to TRBJ2-2; D is uncertain. This CDR3 has 13 residues. Trimming pared 1 base from V and 3 bases from J, leaving 3 bases between. Looked up from germline, CDR1 is LNHDA and CDR2 is SQIVND (reference sequence).

This rearrangement joins TRBV27 to TRBJ1-5; D gene unclear. The germline V gene encodes CDR1 MNHEY and CDR2 SMNVEV (reference sequence). The CDR3 length is 15 residues. With 6 bases removed from V and 4 bases from J, the gap between germline ends came to 16 bases. The CDR3 protein is CASREGGGPNQPQHF. In nucleotides, the CDR3 is TGTGCCAGCAGAGAAGGTGGCGGGCCGAATCAGCCCCAGCATTTT.

J is TRBJ1-2 and V is TRBV28; 8 bases align to TRBD1. V lost 7 bases and J lost 7; bases outside the gene matches: 11. This CDR3 is 14 amino acids long. Germline assignment: CDR1 MDHEN and CDR2 SYDVKM. CDR3 loop: CASTQFDRGGGYTF. In nucleotides, the CDR3 is TGTGCCAGCACCCAATTCGACAGGGGAGGTGGCTACACCTTC.

This clone was counted a single time. The chain is built from TRBV28 and TRBJ1-1; TRBD1 matches 10 bases. The CDR3 is 14 amino acids. Germline-derived CDR1 and CDR2 are MDHEN and SYDVKM. V shed 10 bases and J 9 bases; nucleotides not matched to a gene: 14. The chain's CDR3 is CATRKWDRGPKAFF. Here the CDR3 DNA reads TGTGCCACCAGGAAGTGGGACAGGGGCCCAAAAGCTTTCTTT. Full variable domain (rest looked up from reference TRBV28 and TRBJ1-1): DVKVTQSSRYLVKRTGEKVFLECVQDMDHENMFWYRQDPGLGLRLIYFSYDVKMKEKGDIPEGYSVSREKKERFSLILESASTNQTSMYLCATRKWDRGPKAFFGQGTRLTVV.

The chain joins TRBV6-5 to TRBJ2-3; 7 nucleotides line up with TRBD1. With 4 bases clipped from V and 6 bases from J, the junction kept 10 bases outside the gene matches. This CDR3 has 15 amino acids. Germline CDR1 MNHEY, CDR2 SVGAGI. Written as DNA, the CDR3 is TGTGCCAGCAGTTTACAGGGGCCGGGGAGCGATACGCAGTATTTT. This sequence encodes CASSLQGPGSDTQYF.

This clone was recorded once. V and J are TRBV10-3 and TRBJ2-2; D is possibly TRBD1 (5 bases). The CDR3 totals 15 residues. Trimming took off 4 bases at V and 3 bases at J, with 12 bases between the two ends. CDR1 is ENHRY and CDR2 is SYGVKD in the germline V gene. The CDR3 spells CAISGGIVHTGELFF. DNA of the CDR3: TGTGCCATCAGTGGGGGCATAGTGCACACCGGGGAGCTGTTTTTT.

This clone was detected a few times. The rearrangement links TRBV19 to TRBJ2-7, with TRBD1 as a possible D gene (5 bases). V was shortened by 0 bases and J by 6 bases, with 15 bases between the two germline ends. Germline CDR1 LNHDA, CDR2 SQIVND (reference sequence). The CDR3 has 15 amino acids. The CDR3 DNA follows: TGTGCCAGTAGTATAGACTTAGGCAGGGTGGCCGAGCAGTACTTC. Translation: CASSIDLGRVAEQYF. The variable domain in full, with the rest retrieved from reference TRBV19 and TRBJ2-7, is DGGITQSPKYLFRKEGQNVTLSCEQNLNHDAMYWYRQDPGQGLRLIYYSQIVNDFQKGDIAEGYSVSREKKESFPLTVTSAQKNPTAFYLCASSIDLGRVAEQYFGPGTRLTVT.

In its sample, this clone was seen many times. The V and J genes are TRBV2 and TRBJ1-3, with 9 bases lining up with TRBD1. This CDR3 region has 16 residues. The V segment lost 6 bases and the J segment 2 bases; nucleotides outside the gene matches: 8. Germline loops: CDR1 SNHLY, CDR2 FYNNEI. The CDR3 spells CASRSGQGITGNTIYF. The CDR3 nucleotides read TGTGCCAGCAGGTCCGGACAGGGGATTACTGGAAACACCATATATTTT.

This clone has just a few counts. The V gene is TRBV6-5, the J gene TRBJ1-1; TRBD1 matches 10 bases. Unmatched junction bases numbered 7, after V lost 4 bases and J lost 5 bases. Germline V lookup: CDR1 MNHEY, CDR2 SVGAGI. This CDR3 has 15 amino acids. The CDR3 sequence: CASSFSTGGETEAFF. CDR3 nucleotide sequence: TGTGCCAGCAGTTTCTCGACAGGGGGCGAGACTGAAGCTTTCTTT.

V and J are TRBV9 and TRBJ2-1; 10 nucleotides match TRBD2. CDR1 is SGDLS and CDR2 is YYNGEE in the germline V gene. The V and J ends lost 3 bases and 9 bases, in that order; junction bases with no gene match: 6. This CDR3 region has 14 residues. The CDR3 region has the DNA TGTGCCAGCAGCGCCTATAGCGGGGGGAGTGAGCAGTTCTTC. Its translation is CASSAYSGGSEQFF.

This rearrangement joins TRBV5-1 to TRBJ1-4; the D is unclear. The CDR3 loop spans 15 amino acids. Germline V CDR1 and CDR2: SGHRS, YFSETQ. V shed 4 bases and J shed 8 bases, with 18 bases lying between them. CDR3 residues: CASSRPGSQEEKLFF. In nucleotides, the CDR3 is TGCGCCAGCAGCCGGCCCGGGTCCCAAGAAGAAAAACTGTTTTTT.

The chain is built from TRBV9 and TRBJ2-1; 8 bases line up with TRBD2. Germline V gene sequence: CDR1 SGDLS, CDR2 YYNGEE. Trimming cost V 0 bases and J 1 base; bases outside gene matches: 3. The CDR3 contains 16 residues. CDR3 protein: CASSVGAGVSYNEQFF. The CDR3 nucleotides read TGTGCCAGCAGCGTAGGAGCGGGAGTGTCCTACAATGAGCAGTTCTTC.

The J gene is TRBJ1-3, the V gene TRBV7-8; 9 bases agree with TRBD1. Germline values: CDR1 SGHVS, CDR2 FQNEAQ. V was pared by 5 bases and J by 3 bases, with 5 bases of the junction left unmatched. The CDR3 is made up of 15 amino acids. The CDR3 spells CASSITGGLGNTIYF. Written as DNA, the CDR3 is TGTGCCAGCAGCATCACAGGGGGCCTTGGAAACACCATATATTTT.

The J gene is TRBJ1-2, the V gene TRBV5-1, with D uncertain. Germline V gives CDR1 SGHRS, CDR2 YFSETQ. Trimming shortened V by 3 bases and J by 5 bases, and 8 bases separated the two germline ends. The CDR3 is 12 amino acids. The CDR3 here is CASSSTEYGYTF. The CDR3 region has the DNA TGCGCCAGCAGCTCTACAGAATATGGCTACACCTTC.